This record concerns one T cell receptor beta chain sequence. The PCR used 52 TRBV and 13 TRBJ primers. Assay: immunoSEQ multiplex PCR; the TCRdb copy retains only in-frame clones and omits some. The profile covers 20,000 to 25,000 clones, with under 95% appearing a single time and roughly 3.5% taken by the ten largest. This entry is derived from a study of regulatory T cells. A couple of CD3G-deficient patients had more severe autoimmunity; all had some. At testing, patients were 2 to 39 years old, with reduced naive and increased memory T-cell proportions. This CDR3 spans 18 amino acids. CDR1 SGHRS and CDR2 YFSETQ come from the germline V gene. V was cut by 3 bases and J by 1 base, with 22 bases left in between.

The origin of this receptor is a child younger than 10 with CD3G deficiency. Sequenced material: CD8+ T cells sorted from blood. The chain links TRBV5-1 to TRBJ2-5, with D tentatively TRBD1 (5 bases). This chain's CDR3 is CASSSEKIQTVVQETQYF. CDR3 sequence (DNA): TGCGCCAGCAGCTCCGAAAAGATACAGACAGTAGTCCAAGAGACCCAGTACTTC.